This T cell receptor beta chain originates from a study of T cells after yellow fever vaccination. The length of the CDR3 is 15 residues. Per germline, CDR1 MNHNY and CDR2 SVGAGI (reference sequence). The J segment lost 5 bases and the V segment lost 2 bases, leaving 7 bases of the junction unmatched. This clonotype was picked up many times. Each CDR3 protein is one row after TCRdb ran MiXCR on the 5' RACE reads. This table has about 220,000 distinct CDR3 sequences, about 3% appearing once. Specimen: CD4+ T cells sorted from PBMCs, collected 10 days after the yellow fever booster vaccination. This TCR came from a man aged 18-30 years who received the YFV17D yellow fever vaccine. The chain combines TRBV6-6 with TRBJ2-5; TRBD2 matches at 8 bases. CDR3 region: CASSYVGGVVETQYF. CDR3 DNA: TGTGCCAGCAGTTACGTCGGGGGGGTTGTGGAGACCCAGTACTTC.